This is a list of T cell receptor beta chains from one sample in a study of blood T cell repertoires in COVID-19. Only in-frame clones appear in the TCRdb table, and some are missing; sequencing was by immunoSEQ multiplex PCR. The sample has roughly 100,000 clones, about 80% seen once; the top ten hold approximately 3.5%. The specimen was peripheral blood. The receptors derive from a woman over 75 with active or convalescent COVID-19. The CDR3 runs from the conserved cysteine through the conserved F or W. D genes are given only for firm matches. Clone size appears in some rows only: once, few, many, or a class for an expanded clone.

clone size	V gene	D gene	J gene	CDR3 DNA	CDR3 protein
-	TRBV14	TRBD1	TRBJ1-2	TGTGCCAGCAGCCCGACAAACAGGGGTGGAGGCTACACCTTC	CASSPTNRGGGYTF
-	TRBV6-5	-	TRBJ1-2	TGTGCCAGCAATGGTGAGGGAAGAGGCTACACCTTC	CASNGEGRGYTF
-	TRBV7-2	-	TRBJ2-7	TGTGCCAGCAGCTTAGTGGATGAGGGCGGCTACGAGCAGTACTTC	CASSLVDEGGYEQYF
-	TRBV30	TRBD1	TRBJ1-2	TGTGCCTGGAGTCCCCTGGACAGGGGATATAGTGGCTACACCTTC	CAWSPLDRGYSGYTF
-	TRBV6-2/TRBV6-3	-	TRBJ1-5	TGTGCCAGCAGTTACTTCGGGGGGGTCAGCAATCAGCCCCAGCATTTT	CASSYFGGVSNQPQHF
-	TRBV12-3/TRBV12-4	-	TRBJ2-7	TGTGCCAGCAGTTTTGGAGAATACGAGCAGTACTTC	CASSFGEYEQYF
-	TRBV30	-	TRBJ1-6	TGTGCCTGGAACATAGGACAGCCGAATAATTCACCCCTCCACTTT	CAWNIGQPNNSPLHF
-	TRBV19	TRBD2	TRBJ2-7	TGTGCCAGTAGTCCCCGAGTGGCGGGGGGCTCCTACGAGCAGTACTTC	CASSPRVAGGSYEQYF
-	TRBV5-1	-	TRBJ1-1	TGCGCCAGCGAACCCGATGGGACACTCTTTGCCGATAGGGCTGAAGCTTTCTTT	CASEPDGTLFADRAEAFF
-	TRBV5-1	-	TRBJ2-7	TGCGCCAGCAGCCAACGCGGGTACGAGCAGTACTTC	CASSQRGYEQYF
-	TRBV27	-	TRBJ2-3	TGTGCCAGCAGAAATCCTAGGGATACGCAGTATTTT	CASRNPRDTQYF
-	TRBV19	TRBD1	TRBJ1-6	TGTGCCAGTAGTATCGGACAGGGAATTCCGTTGTATAATTCACCCCTCCACTTT	CASSIGQGIPLYNSPLHF
-	TRBV4-3	TRBD2	TRBJ2-1	TGCGCCAGCAGCCAAGCCCTCGCGCGGGAGGCCCTAAACTACAATGAGCAGTTCTTC	CASSQALAREALNYNEQFF
-	TRBV3-1/TRBV3-2	TRBD1	TRBJ1-2	TGTGCCAGCAGCCAAACAGGGGGAATTGGCTACACCTTC	CASSQTGGIGYTF
-	TRBV9	TRBD1	TRBJ2-1	TGTGCCAGCAGCGTAGGCGGTACAGGGGTCAATGAGCAGTTCTTC	CASSVGGTGVNEQFF
-	TRBV12-3/TRBV12-4	TRBD1	TRBJ1-1	TGTGCCAGCAGGACGGGACAGCTTGAAGCTTTCTTT	CASRTGQLEAFF
-	TRBV6-5	TRBD1	TRBJ1-2	TGTGCCAGCAGTCCACAGGGGGCAGGGTATGGCTACACCTTC	CASSPQGAGYGYTF
-	TRBV20-1	-	TRBJ1-2	TGCAGTGCTAGTGACAGGAGGGACTATGGCTACACCTTC	CSASDRRDYGYTF
-	TRBV7-9	TRBD2	TRBJ2-7	TGTGCCAGCAGCTTAGACCGGCTAGCGGGGGAGAGGAAGTACTTC	CASSLDRLAGERKYF
once	TRBV19	-	TRBJ1-5	TGTGCCAGTAGTATTCGGGAACCAAGAATGGGAGGGTACCGCAATCAGCCCCAGCATTTT	CASSIREPRMGGYRNQPQHF
-	TRBV7-2	-	TRBJ1-5	TGTGCCAGCAGCTTAGTGGCAGGGGAGCATCAGCCCCAGCATTTT	CASSLVAGEHQPQHF
-	TRBV5-8	-	TRBJ1-5	TGTGCCAGCAGCCCCTATGGGAAGACAGGCCCGTATAGCAATCAGCCCCAGCATTTT	CASSPYGKTGPYSNQPQHF
-	TRBV27	TRBD2	TRBJ2-3	TGTGCCAGCAACAGACTAGCGGGAGGGTTCACAGATACGCAGTATTTT	CASNRLAGGFTDTQYF
-	TRBV11-3	-	TRBJ2-7	TGTGCCAGCAGCTTCTCGTCGGGGAGCGAGCAGTACTTC	CASSFSSGSEQYF
-	TRBV7-3	-	TRBJ1-5	TGTGCCAGCAGCCCTGGAAGGCGGGATCAGCCCCAGCATTTT	CASSPGRRDQPQHF
-	TRBV11-3	-	TRBJ2-1	TGTGCCAGCAGTCGAGCGGGTGATCCCAGAAATGAGCAGTTCTTC	CASSRAGDPRNEQFF
few	TRBV9	-	TRBJ1-3	TGTGCCAGCAGCCCCCTGGGAAACACCATATATTTT	CASSPLGNTIYF
-	TRBV19	TRBD1	TRBJ1-2	TGTGCCAGTAGTATTGAGGGGACAGGGGTCGGGGGCGCCTATGGCTACACCTTC	CASSIEGTGVGGAYGYTF
-	TRBV10-3	-	TRBJ1-3	TGTGCCATCGGAACTACAACGGGAACTGGAAACACCATATATTTT	CAIGTTTGTGNTIYF
-	TRBV12-3/TRBV12-4	-	TRBJ1-2	TGTGCCAGCAGTTTATACGTTGGAGGGGGCTACACCTTC	CASSLYVGGGYTF